This entry lists 23 T cell receptor beta chains sequenced from one sample in a study of blood T cell repertoires in COVID-19. The protocol was immunoSEQ multiplex PCR, while the TCRdb copy is restricted to in-frame clones and leaves out a portion. This sample carries 30,000 to 40,000 clones, just under 75% of them seen once, and the ten largest clones take roughly a tenth. The sample taken for sequencing was peripheral blood. Receptors originate from a man in his 70s with COVID-19, enrolled during active disease.

The rearrangement uses TRBV5-8 and TRBJ2-1; D is perhaps TRBD1 (6 bases). V lost 4 bases, J lost 4 bases, and 15 bases lay in between. CDR3 length: 15 amino acids. The germline V gene has CDR1 SGHTS and CDR2 YDEGEE. The CDR3 protein is CASSRRGPNYNEQFF. The CDR3 region has the DNA TGTGCCAGCAGCCGCAGGGGACCGAATTACAATGAGCAGTTCTTC.

V is TRBV4-2 and J is TRBJ1-2; TRBD1 might be the D (6 bases). Trimming removed 4 bases from V and 4 bases from J, with 22 bases in between. Per germline, CDR1 LGHNA and CDR2 YNFKEQ. This CDR3 is built from 17 residues. CDR3 loop: CASSPTGTPFVGYGYTF. CDR3 sequence (DNA): TGTGCCAGCAGCCCAACCGGGACACCGTTCGTAGGCTATGGCTACACCTTC.

CDR3 nucleotides: TGTGCCAGTGGACAAAGGGAAGCTTTCTTT. It specifies CASGQREAFF. This chain uses TRBV6-5 with TRBJ1-1; perhaps TRBD1 as D (5 bases). V lost 9 bases to trimming and J lost 8 bases, with 10 bases between them. Germline V gives CDR1 MNHEY, CDR2 SVGAGI. The CDR3 runs to 10 residues.

This clone was observed a single time. The gene calls are TRBV13 and TRBJ2-7, with 9 bases fitting TRBD1. CDR1 is PRHDT and CDR2 is FYEKMQ in the germline V gene (reference sequence). This CDR3 has 14 residues. The junction had 8 bases not matched to a gene; V was cut back by 6 bases and J by 5 bases. CDR3 nucleotide sequence: TGTGCCAGCAGATATACAGGGGGCGAAAACGAGCAGTACTTC. This translates into CASRYTGGENEQYF.

The chain links TRBV6-5 to TRBJ1-1; TRBD1 agrees at 7 bases. The junction had 7 bases not matched to a gene; V was cut back by 6 bases and J by 6 bases. CDR3 length: 13 residues. Germline V gives CDR1 MNHEY, CDR2 SVGAGI. The CDR3 here is CASRSQGQAEAFF. The CDR3, as DNA: TGTGCCAGCAGGTCACAGGGGCAGGCTGAAGCTTTCTTT.

The rearrangement joins TRBV5-1 to TRBJ1-1, with D maybe TRBD1 (6 bases). The CDR3 extends over 13 amino acids. Trimming stripped 4 bases from V and 1 base from J, with 8 bases between. Germline-derived CDR1 and CDR2 are SGHRS and YFSETQ. The CDR3 nucleotides are TGCGCCAGCAGCGTAGGGGGGAACACTGAAGCTTTCTTT. Residues: CASSVGGNTEAFF.

The V gene is TRBV3-1 (or the pseudogene TRBV3-2), the J gene TRBJ1-1; D remains unclear. V was trimmed by 1 base and J by 7 bases, leaving 10 bases between them. The germline CDR1 and CDR2 sequences are LGHDT and YNNKEL (reference sequence). The CDR3 is 13 amino acids. The CDR3 loop is CASSQGWQIEAFF. The CDR3 DNA sequence: TGTGCCAGCAGCCAAGGTTGGCAGATTGAAGCTTTCTTT.

The chain links TRBV6-5 to TRBJ2-2, with D possibly being TRBD2 (6 bases). The CDR3 is 15 amino acids. V lost 5 bases to trimming and J lost 4 bases, with 14 bases between them. Looked up from germline, CDR1 is MNHEY and CDR2 is SVGAGI. The CDR3 loop is CASSPRRGGTGELFF. The CDR3 coding sequence is TGTGCCAGCAGTCCCCGGAGGGGAGGCACCGGGGAGCTGTTTTTT.

The J gene is TRBJ2-3, the V gene TRBV19; the D gene is possibly TRBD1 (6 bases). The CDR3 covers 15 residues. Per germline, CDR1 LNHDA and CDR2 SQIVND (reference sequence). The V and J ends lost 6 bases and 0 bases respectively, with 13 bases between them. The CDR3: CASRGLRGSTDTQYF. As DNA, the CDR3 is TGTGCCAGTAGGGGTTTAAGGGGGAGCACAGATACGCAGTATTTT.

This clone is a singleton in its sample. In DNA form, the CDR3 reads TGTGCCAGCAGTCGACAGGGGGCTCTTGGCTACACCTTC. It specifies CASSRQGALGYTF. The rearrangement joins TRBV12-3 or TRBV12-4 to TRBJ1-2, with TRBD1 identical over 10 bases. This CDR3 region has 13 residues. The J segment lost 7 bases and the V segment lost 5 bases, leaving 4 bases of the junction unmatched.

About this clone itself: The junction departs from germline at one end; a sequencing error may be responsible. This rearrangement joins TRBV10-3 to TRBJ2-7, with TRBD2 as a possible D gene (5 bases). Germline values: CDR1 ENHRY, CDR2 SYGVKD. This CDR3 contains 11 residues. The chain's CDR3 is CAISESRVRRF. The CDR3 nucleotides read TGTGCCATCAGTGAGTCGAGGGTTCGGCGTTTC.

The V call is TRBV5-1, the J call TRBJ2-7; 12 bases are a match to TRBD2. Germline CDR1 reads SGHRS; CDR2 reads YFSETQ. The V segment lost 4 bases and the J segment 3 bases; nucleotides outside the gene matches: 5. This CDR3 region has 15 residues. CDR3 bases: TGCGCCAGCAGCCCGACACTAGCGGGAGGCTACGAGCAGTACTTC. Translating gives CASSPTLAGGYEQYF.

CDR3 region: CASSLGTGTYQETQYF. The CDR3 DNA sequence: TGTGCCAGCAGCTTGGGGACAGGGACGTACCAAGAGACCCAGTACTTC. This rearrangement joins TRBV5-4 to TRBJ2-5; 8 nucleotides align to TRBD1. Germline trimming cut 0 bases from V and 0 bases from J; bases unmatched to any gene: 4. The CDR3 contains 16 residues. Looked up from germline, CDR1 is SGHNT and CDR2 is YYREEE (reference sequence).

This clone was detected a few times. The genes are TRBV6-6 and TRBJ1-2; D unresolved. The germline V gene encodes CDR1 MNHNY and CDR2 SVGAGI (reference sequence). The V gene lost 4 bases and the J gene lost 8 bases, with 17 bases spanning the gap. The CDR3 totals 14 residues. CDR3 sequence (DNA): TGTGCCAGCAGTTCCTCGGGCCCTGGATGGGGCTACACCTTC. Amino acid sequence: CASSSSGPGWGYTF.

The chain couples TRBV3-1 (or the pseudogene TRBV3-2) to TRBJ1-2; tentatively, D is TRBD1 (5 bases). Trimming took 1 base from V and 2 from J, leaving 14 bases between them. This CDR3 is 16 amino acids long. Germline-derived CDR1 and CDR2 are LGHDT and YNNKEL (reference sequence). CDR3 sequence: CASSQASGHPNYGYTF. In DNA form, the CDR3 reads TGTGCCAGCAGCCAAGCGAGTGGACACCCCAACTATGGCTACACCTTC.

The sample holds many counts of this clone. The chain carries TRBV12-3 or TRBV12-4 and TRBJ1-1; possible D gene TRBD1, 5 bases. V shed 2 bases and J shed 11 bases, with 15 bases lying between them. CDR3 length: 13 amino acids. The CDR3 DNA sequence: TGTGCCAGCAGTTTATCAGGGTGGGATCAGGCTTTCTTT. Residues: CASSLSGWDQAFF.

The genes are TRBV4-3 and TRBJ2-7; 7 nucleotides match TRBD1. This CDR3 contains 16 residues. Losses at the gene ends were 4 bases for V and 3 bases for J; bases not matched to a gene: 12. Germline V gene sequence: CDR1 LGHNA, CDR2 YSLEER. The CDR3 coding sequence is TGCGCCAGCAGCCCCTCAGGGGGATACATGGGCTACGAGCAGTACTTC. This translates into CASSPSGGYMGYEQYF.

The CDR3 here is CASGPGTWEKLFF. In DNA, the CDR3 is TGTGCCAGCGGTCCGGGAACTTGGGAAAAACTGTTTTTT. V gene TRBV6-5 combines with J gene TRBJ1-4; no clear D gene. In germline, CDR1 is MNHEY, CDR2 SVGAGI. The CDR3 consists of 13 residues. Trimming shortened V by 8 bases and J by 8 bases, and 15 bases separated the two germline ends.

V and J are TRBV19 and TRBJ1-5; D is unresolved. CDR1 is LNHDA, CDR2 SQIVND, per germline (reference sequence). The V gene lost 4 bases and the J gene lost 6 bases, with 10 bases spanning the gap. The length of the CDR3 is 13 residues. Written as DNA, the CDR3 is TGTGCCAGTAGTAGAGGCTTGGGTCAGCCCCAGCATTTT. This encodes CASSRGLGQPQHF.

The genes are TRBV7-6 and TRBJ2-7; TRBD2 matches 12 bases. The length of the CDR3 is 15 residues. The germline gives CDR1 SGHVS, CDR2 FNYEAQ. V was pared by 5 bases and J by 0 bases, with 2 bases of the junction left unmatched. The DNA of the CDR3 is TGTGCCAGCAGCATGACTAGCGGGGGCTCCTACGAGCAGTACTTC. Protein sequence: CASSMTSGGSYEQYF.

The chain uses TRBV7-9 and TRBJ1-4, with TRBD1 identical over 8 bases. CDR1 and CDR2 (germline): SEHNR, FQNEAQ (reference sequence). The CDR3 totals 15 residues. The junction had 8 bases not matched to a gene; V was cut back by 6 bases and J by 5 bases. The chain's CDR3 is CASSFTGTGNEKLFF. CDR3 DNA: TGTGCCAGCAGTTTTACCGGGACAGGCAATGAAAAACTGTTTTTT.

The J gene is TRBJ1-5, the V gene TRBV29-1; D not resolved. V was clipped by 6 bases and J by 2 bases, with 20 bases between them. Germline V gene lookup returns CDR1 SQVTM and CDR2 ANQGSEA. The CDR3 sequence is 16 residues long. This CDR3 is CSVGSQTGTGNQPQHF. The CDR3 DNA reads TGCAGCGTCGGGTCGCAAACCGGAACGGGCAATCAGCCCCAGCATTTT. Full variable domain (missing parts from reference TRBV29-1 and TRBJ1-5): SAVISQKPSRDICQRGTSLTIQCQVDSQVTMMFWYRQQPGQSLTLIATANQGSEATYESGFVIDKFPISRPNLTFSTLTVSNMSPEDSSIYLCSVGSQTGTGNQPQHFGDGTRLSIL.

The chain joins TRBV6-5 to TRBJ1-2; 10 nucleotides match TRBD1. The V gene end was trimmed by 6 bases and the J gene end by 6 bases; junction bases not matched to a gene: 7. This CDR3 comprises 14 residues. CDR1 and CDR2 (germline): MNHEY, SVGAGI. In nucleotides, the CDR3 is TGTGCCAGCAGGGGGACAGGGGCGATACATGGCTACACCTTC. Translated: CASRGTGAIHGYTF.